Following are 21 T cell receptor beta chains from one sample sequenced in a study of blood T cell repertoires in COVID-19. Clones were sequenced by immunoSEQ multiplex PCR, and TCRdb holds only the in-frame ones, with some missing. The sample comprises roughly 410,000 clones, more than 75% of which are singletons, and under 3% rests with the top ten. Sequenced sample: peripheral blood. Source of these receptors: a woman aged 60-75 years with COVID-19, enrolled during active disease.

The chain carries TRBV5-1 and TRBJ2-1, with D maybe TRBD2 (5 bases). The germline CDR1 and CDR2 sequences are SGHRS and YFSETQ. The CDR3 length is 14 residues. V was pared by 0 bases and J by 8 bases, with 12 bases between. CDR3 in amino acids: CASSLAGNVDEQFF. The CDR3 DNA reads TGCGCCAGCAGCTTGGCGGGGAACGTCGATGAGCAGTTCTTC.

V usage is TRBV3-1 (or the pseudogene TRBV3-2) and J usage is TRBJ2-3, with TRBD2 matching 7 bases. From germline, CDR1 is LGHDT and CDR2 YNNKEL (reference sequence). The V gene end was trimmed by 0 bases and the J gene end by 5 bases; junction bases not matched to a gene: 11. CDR3 length equals 17 residues. The DNA of the CDR3 is TGTGCCAGCAGCCAAGAGGCGGCGGGGGTATCCGGAGATACGCAGTATTTT. It specifies CASSQEAAGVSGDTQYF.

This sequence joins TRBV29-1 and TRBJ2-5; D is perhaps TRBD2 (6 bases). CDR3 size: 14 residues. Trimming took 2 bases from V and 2 from J, leaving 12 bases between them. Germline-derived CDR1 and CDR2 are SQVTM and ANQGSEA. This CDR3 is CSVEKLSGQETQYF. The CDR3 nucleotides are TGCAGCGTTGAAAAGCTTAGCGGACAAGAGACCCAGTACTTC.

In this sample, this clone turned up once. V is TRBV7-6 and J is TRBJ2-1; TRBD1 might be the D (5 bases). This CDR3 has 16 amino acids. Per the germline V gene, CDR1 is SGHVS and CDR2 is FNYEAQ. Trimming removed 1 base from V and 4 bases from J, with 14 bases in between. The DNA of the CDR3 is TGTGCCAGCAGCTTAGACGAGACAGCAAGTTACAATGAGCAGTTCTTC. It encodes CASSLDETASYNEQFF.

This sequence joins TRBV7-3 and TRBJ1-6, with a weak D call TRBD1 (5 bases). The V gene's germline CDR1 is SGHTA and CDR2 FQGTGA. Trimming pared 1 base from V and 11 bases from J, leaving 21 bases between. The CDR3 is made up of 17 amino acids. DNA for the CDR3: TGTGCCAGCAGCTTAAACCCCGGAGGGAGGGGACTGACACCCCTCCACTTT. It yields the protein CASSLNPGGRGLTPLHF.

This clone appeared a single time. This chain's CDR3 is CASSMDSRVLYGYTF. The CDR3 region has the DNA TGTGCCAGTAGTATGGACAGCCGAGTTCTCTATGGCTACACCTTC. This chain uses TRBV19 with TRBJ1-2, with a weak D call TRBD1 (6 bases). V lost 3 bases and J lost 4, with 15 bases in between. Looked up from germline, CDR1 is LNHDA and CDR2 is SQIVND (reference sequence). The CDR3 contains 15 residues.

J is TRBJ2-1 and V is TRBV13; 9 nucleotides line up with TRBD1. The germline gives CDR1 PRHDT, CDR2 FYEKMQ (reference sequence). The CDR3 totals 15 residues. V lost 5 bases to trimming and J lost 7 bases; unmatched junction nucleotides: 9. CDR3 amino acids: CASSQTGTGKNEQFF. As DNA, the CDR3 is TGTGCCAGCAGCCAAACCGGGACAGGGAAGAATGAGCAGTTCTTC. Full variable domain (rest looked up from reference TRBV13 and TRBJ2-1): AAGVIQSPRHLIKEKRETATLKCYPIPRHDTVYWYQQGPGQDPQFLISFYEKMQSDKGSIPDRFSAQQFSDYHSELNMSSLELGDSALYFCASSQTGTGKNEQFFGPGTRLTVL.

In DNA form, the CDR3 reads TGTGCCTGGAGCGGAGGGGTGACCACTGAAGCTTTCTTT. Residues: CAWSGGVTTEAFF. The genes are TRBV30 and TRBJ1-1; tentative D call: TRBD1 (5 bases). Trimming took 3 bases from V and 4 from J, leaving 12 bases between them. The CDR3 is made up of 13 amino acids. Germline CDR1 reads GTSNPN; CDR2 reads SVGIG (reference sequence). Using reference TRBV30 and TRBJ1-1 for the parts outside the CDR3, the full variable domain is SQTIHQWPATLVQPVGSPLSLECTVEGTSNPNLYWYRQAAGRGLQLLFYSVGIGQISSEVPQNLSASRPQDRQFILSSKKLLLSDSGFYLCAWSGGVTTEAFFGQGTRLTVV.

The CDR3 region has the DNA TGTGCCATCAGCCCAAGAGGGGGGACAGGGGAAATGAACACTGAAGCTTTCTTT. Its protein product is CAISPRGGTGEMNTEAFF. V gene TRBV10-3 combines with J gene TRBJ1-1; the match to TRBD1 covers 10 bases. Germline values: CDR1 ENHRY, CDR2 SYGVKD. The trim removed 6 bases at V and 0 bases at J, leaving 13 bases unmatched. This CDR3 comprises 18 residues.

The J gene is TRBJ1-3, the V gene TRBV6-5; a possible D gene is TRBD1 (6 bases). The length of the CDR3 is 16 residues. CDR1 MNHEY and CDR2 SVGAGI come from the germline V gene. V was cut by 2 bases and J by 4 bases, with 15 bases left in between. The CDR3 coding sequence is TGTGCCAGCAGTTACACATTCAGGGGCTCGGGAAACACCATATATTTT. Its protein is CASSYTFRGSGNTIYF.

The rearrangement links TRBV10-2 to TRBJ2-2; 9 bases are shared with TRBD1. V shed 6 bases, J shed 0 bases, and the junction held 5 bases outside the gene matches. The CDR3 is 16 residues long. The germline gives CDR1 WSHSY, CDR2 SAAADI. CDR3 amino acids: CASRDRGLPNTGELFF. CDR3 nucleotides: TGCGCCAGCAGGGACAGGGGACTTCCGAACACCGGGGAGCTGTTTTTT.

This sequence joins TRBV6-5 and TRBJ2-7; TRBD1 agrees at 7 bases. Germline V gene data show CDR1 as MNHEY and CDR2 as SVGAGI. Trimming at V came to 7 bases and at J to 3 bases, leaving 6 bases not matched to a gene. The CDR3 runs 13 residues. CDR3 nucleotide sequence: TGTGCCAGCAAACCCGGGACAGTCTACGAGCAGTACTTC. It specifies CASKPGTVYEQYF.

V and J are TRBV27 and TRBJ2-2; 11 nucleotides line up with TRBD2. The CDR3 contains 17 residues. Per germline, CDR1 MNHEY and CDR2 SMNVEV (reference sequence). Losses at the gene ends were 6 bases for V and 7 bases for J; bases not matched to a gene: 13. The CDR3 bases are TGTGCCAGCAGCCCTAGGACTAGCGGGTCCGCCAACGGGGAGCTGTTTTTT. Translation gives CASSPRTSGSANGELFF.

The chain has TRBV28 and TRBJ1-3; 10 bases line up with TRBD1. This CDR3 is 15 amino acids long. From germline, CDR1 is MDHEN and CDR2 SYDVKM. V lost 8 bases and J lost 8; bases outside the gene matches: 12. CDR3 sequence: CASRSGQGKVHTIYF. The CDR3 DNA is TGTGCCAGCCGGTCGGGACAGGGGAAAGTGCACACCATATATTTT.

The chain joins TRBV21-1 to TRBJ2-7; no DNA check was done on the table's D call, TRBD1. TRBV21-1 is marked as a pseudogene. CDR3 length: 16 amino acids. The CDR3 sequence: CASSKGPGTGAIEQYF. Here the CDR3 DNA reads TGTGCCAGCAGCAAAGGACCCGGGACAGGGGCGATAGAGCAGTACTTC.

The rearrangement joins TRBV27 to TRBJ1-4; possibly TRBD1 for D (6 bases). Looked up from germline, CDR1 is MNHEY and CDR2 is SMNVEV (reference sequence). The CDR3 extends over 15 amino acids. V lost 5 bases and J lost 7, with 17 bases in between. The CDR3 is CASSLLRDTGEKLFF. The DNA for the CDR3 is TGTGCCAGCAGTCTCCTCCGGGACACAGGTGAAAAACTGTTTTTT.

This sequence joins TRBV30 and TRBJ2-3, with 11 bases identical to TRBD2. In germline, CDR1 is GTSNPN, CDR2 SVGIG (reference sequence). The CDR3 has 14 residues. The ends lost 3 bases at V and 4 bases at J; junction bases unmatched: 3. CDR3 bases: TGTGCCTGGAGACTAGCGGGGGCTTCAGATACGCAGTATTTT. This translates into CAWRLAGASDTQYF. Combining the CDR3 with reference TRBV30 and TRBJ2-3 gives the whole variable domain SQTIHQWPATLVQPVGSPLSLECTVEGTSNPNLYWYRQAAGRGLQLLFYSVGIGQISSEVPQNLSASRPQDRQFILSSKKLLLSDSGFYLCAWRLAGASDTQYFGPGTRLTVL.

The chain employs TRBV30 and TRBJ1-5, with no clear D. V was cut by 6 bases and J by 4 bases, with 19 bases left in between. Germline assignment: CDR1 GTSNPN and CDR2 SVGIG (reference sequence). The CDR3 covers 15 residues. This CDR3 reads CACKFGDERNQPQHF. Written as DNA, the CDR3 is TGTGCCTGTAAGTTCGGTGACGAGAGGAATCAGCCCCAGCATTTT.

This chain joins TRBV29-1 and TRBJ1-1; possibly TRBD1 for D (5 bases). The CDR3 contains 13 residues. V lost 4 bases, J lost 3 bases, and 12 bases lay in between. The germline gives CDR1 SQVTM, CDR2 ANQGSEA. In DNA, the CDR3 is TGCAGCGTTGTAGGGGCGGTCTACACTGAAGCTTTCTTT. Residues: CSVVGAVYTEAFF.

V and J are TRBV10-1 and TRBJ1-2; 7 bases fit TRBD1. V lost 6 bases and J lost 4; bases outside the gene matches: 5. Germline-derived CDR1 and CDR2 are WNHNN and SYGVQD (reference sequence). The CDR3 length is 13 residues. As DNA, the CDR3 is TGCGCCAGCAGATGCAGGGGGGTCTATGGCTACACCTTC. Encoded protein: CASRCRGVYGYTF.

The rearrangement uses TRBV25-1 and TRBJ2-5; a possible D gene is TRBD1 (5 bases). The CDR3 consists of 13 residues. With 4 bases removed from V and 5 bases from J, the gap between germline ends came to 11 bases. CDR1 is MGHDK, CDR2 SYGVNS, per germline. The CDR3 DNA is TGTGCCAGCAGTGTAAGGGGCTCGGAGACCCAGTACTTC. Its protein is CASSVRGSETQYF. Full variable domain (missing parts from reference TRBV25-1 and TRBJ2-5): EADIYQTPRYLVIGTGKKITLECSQTMGHDKMYWYQQDPGMELHLIHYSYGVNSTEKGDLSSESTVSRIRTEHFPLTLESARPSHTSQYLCASSVRGSETQYFGPGTRLLVL.